The present T cell receptor (beta chain) was sequenced within a study of Graves' ophthalmopathy and Graves' hyperthyroidism. The wider study: Untreated patients at initial diagnosis provided peripheral blood.

TCR beta CDR3 regions were amplified from RNA transcripts. HTBI primers served in a first-round RT-PCR, which a second-round multiplex PCR followed. One entry per CDR3 protein, called by TCRdb with MiXCR from the multiplex PCR reads. The data show about 700,000 distinct CDR3 sequences, roughly 41% seen once. Broader study findings: Most expanded thyroid clonotypes above 0.001 frequency also appeared in blood.

The CDR3 is 12 residues long. Germline CDR1 reads GTSNPN; CDR2 reads SVGIG (reference sequence). V lost 5 bases to trimming and J lost 3 bases, with 11 bases between them. Lactation, pregnancy, uncontrolled infections and other autoimmune diseases were all grounds for excluding patients. PBMCs were density-gradient isolated from roughly 9.5 ml fresh blood. This clonotype was found a few times. Its antigen is unidentified. The TCR was taken from an adult man with Graves' ophthalmopathy. The chain links TRBV30 to TRBJ2-7; D uncertain. The sequenced sample was peripheral blood. The CDR3 DNA sequence: TGTGCCTGGTCGGACCGCCGCTACGAGCAGTACTTC. It yields the protein CAWSDRRYEQYF. Together with reference TRBV30 and TRBJ2-7, the CDR3 gives the full variable domain: SQTIHQWPATLVQPVGSPLSLECTVEGTSNPNLYWYRQAAGRGLQLLFYSVGIGQISSEVPQNLSASRPQDRQFILSSKKLLLSDSGFYLCAWSDRRYEQYFGPGTRLTVT.